A single sample is the source of the 20 T cell receptor beta chains below, sequenced in a study of blood T cells in healthy people across ages. Primed by a sample-barcoded 5' primer and a J-beta primer mix, a second PCR proceeded for about 7 to 11 cycles. Via MiXCR, TCRdb re-called the 5' RACE reads, giving one row per CDR3 protein. The table lists 750,000 to 950,000 distinct CDR3 sequences, roughly 25% of them singletons. The sample was also linked to a second study, of T cells of mothers and their children.

The sample comprised blood. These receptors were taken from a boy under 18 in good health.

The chain uses TRBV5-1 and TRBJ2-1, with TRBD2 as a possible D gene (5 bases). Deletions cut 2 bases from V and 0 bases from J, with 15 bases between. The CDR3 has 17 amino acids. The germline V gene encodes CDR1 SGHRS and CDR2 YFSETQ. CDR3 region: CASSFNPSGSSYNEQFF. CDR3 nucleotide sequence: TGCGCCAGCAGCTTTAACCCCTCGGGAAGCTCCTACAATGAGCAGTTCTTC.

This chain joins TRBV7-6 and TRBJ1-3, with 7 bases matching TRBD1. From germline, CDR1 is SGHVS and CDR2 FNYEAQ. The CDR3 is 16 residues long. V lost 4 bases and J lost 0; bases outside the gene matches: 6. The CDR3 DNA follows: TGTGCCAGCAGCTCCCAGGGGGTCGACTCTGGAAACACCATATATTTT. Translating gives CASSSQGVDSGNTIYF.

V and J are TRBV6-6 and TRBJ2-5; D is possibly TRBD1 or TRBD2 (6 bases each). Germline CDR1 and CDR2: MNHNY and SVGAGI (reference sequence). V dropped 8 bases and J dropped 5 bases, with 15 bases sitting between them. The CDR3 is 13 residues long. CDR3 protein: CASWRGARETQYF. In DNA form, the CDR3 reads TGTGCCAGCTGGAGGGGGGCTCGGGAGACCCAGTACTTC.

The sample holds one count of this clonotype. The CDR3 protein is CASSQTTVAPLLPYEQYF. The CDR3 nucleotides read TGTGCCAGCAGCCAAACGACAGTCGCTCCCCTCCTCCCCTACGAGCAGTACTTC. The rearrangement links TRBV27 to TRBJ2-7, with a weak D call TRBD1 (5 bases). The length of the CDR3 is 18 residues. Germline CDR1 MNHEY, CDR2 SMNVEV (reference sequence). Trimming left V 6 bases short and J 2 bases short, with 26 bases between.

This sequence joins TRBV29-1 and TRBJ1-1; no clear D gene. Deletions cut 2 bases from V and 0 bases from J, with 10 bases between. CDR3 length equals 14 residues. Germline values: CDR1 SQVTM, CDR2 ANQGSEA. CDR3 nucleotide sequence: TGCAGCGTTGAACGGCGCCTATTGAACACTGAAGCTTTCTTT. Residues: CSVERRLLNTEAFF.

This clonotype came up many times. CDR3 protein: CASSQGSGLYYGYTF. In DNA form, the CDR3 reads TGTGCCAGCAGCCAAGGATCCGGGCTATACTATGGCTACACCTTC. The rearrangement joins TRBV4-2 to TRBJ1-2; D remains unclear. Trimming took off 1 base at V and 3 bases at J, with 12 bases between the two ends. The CDR3 length is 15 residues. Germline V gene sequence: CDR1 LGHNA, CDR2 YNFKEQ.

The V gene is TRBV4-2, the J gene TRBJ2-7; possibly TRBD2 for D (6 bases). Germline lookup yields CDR1 LGHNA and CDR2 YNFKEQ. The CDR3 runs to 14 residues. The ends were cut back, 4 bases at V and 2 bases at J, with 12 bases in the middle. CDR3: CASSPRGSPYEQYF. The DNA for the CDR3 is TGTGCCAGCAGCCCCCGGGGGTCGCCCTACGAGCAGTACTTC.

V usage is TRBV29-1 and J usage is TRBJ2-4; 8 nucleotides match TRBD1. The germline gives CDR1 SQVTM, CDR2 ANQGSEA. The V segment lost 4 bases and the J segment 10 bases; nucleotides outside the gene matches: 6. CDR3 size: 12 residues. For the CDR3, the DNA is TGCAGCGTTGCCCAGGGGGCGGGTATTCAGTACTTC. This sequence encodes CSVAQGAGIQYF.

Ten or more counts support this clonotype. V and J are TRBV19 and TRBJ1-5; D gene ambiguous. Trimming pared 4 bases from V and 4 bases from J, leaving 11 bases between. The CDR3 is 14 residues long. CDR1 and CDR2 from the germline V gene are LNHDA and SQIVND (reference sequence). CDR3 DNA: TGTGCCAGTAGTAGGGAGGGCAGAAATCAGCCCCAGCATTTT. This sequence encodes CASSREGRNQPQHF.

This chain uses TRBV20-1 with TRBJ2-7; no clear D. The CDR3 has 14 residues. From germline, CDR1 is DFQATT and CDR2 SNEGSKA (reference sequence). V lost 0 bases and J 0 bases, leaving 9 bases between the germline ends. CDR3 sequence reads: CSARDRPSSYEQYF. CDR3 DNA sequence: TGCAGTGCTAGAGATCGGCCCAGCTCCTACGAGCAGTACTTC.

V is TRBV15 and J is TRBJ2-1; 7 bases map to TRBD1. Germline V lookup: CDR1 LNHNV, CDR2 YYDKDF (reference sequence). The CDR3 length is 19 residues. V trimming: 0 bases; J trimming: 4 bases; junction bases outside the gene matches: 15. The CDR3 loop reads CATSRDPELWDSLYNEQFF. CDR3 in DNA: TGTGCCACCAGCAGAGACCCCGAACTCTGGGACAGCCTTTACAATGAGCAGTTCTTC.

This clonotype was picked up a small number of times. The chain is built from TRBV10-3 and TRBJ1-3; the D is unclear. This CDR3 has 14 amino acids. Deletions cut 6 bases from V and 0 bases from J, with 9 bases between. Looked up from germline, CDR1 is ENHRY and CDR2 is SYGVKD. The CDR3 nucleotides read TGTGCCATCAGCGAAGAGAGCTCTGGAAACACCATATATTTT. Translated, it gives CAISEESSGNTIYF.

The genes are TRBV7-3 and TRBJ2-1; tentative D call: TRBD2 (6 bases). Germline-derived CDR1 and CDR2 are SGHTA and FQGTGA. CDR3 size: 16 residues. Trimming left V 0 bases short and J 3 bases short, with 12 bases between. This chain's CDR3 is CASSLTPLRDYNEQFF. CDR3 DNA sequence: TGTGCCAGCAGCTTAACCCCCTTGCGGGACTACAATGAGCAGTTCTTC.

This clonotype was seen a handful of times. V usage is TRBV6-5 and J usage is TRBJ1-2; D remains ambiguous. V dropped 2 bases and J dropped 7 bases, with 11 bases sitting between them. The CDR3 extends over 13 amino acids. Germline V gene data show CDR1 as MNHEY and CDR2 as SVGAGI. The CDR3 DNA follows: TGTGCCAGCAGTTACAGTGAGATATTTGGCTACACCTTC. As protein: CASSYSEIFGYTF.

This clonotype was counted a few times. The chain combines TRBV3-1 with TRBJ1-2; 8 bases agree with TRBD1. CDR1 LGHDT and CDR2 YNNKEL come from the germline V gene (reference sequence). Trimming at V came to 3 bases and at J to 3 bases, leaving 6 bases not matched to a gene. The CDR3 consists of 15 residues. Written as DNA, the CDR3 is TGTGCCAGCAGCCAGCTCACGACAGGGGACTATGGCTACACCTTC. It is translated as CASSQLTTGDYGYTF.

The chain uses TRBV10-3 and TRBJ1-5; D is ambiguous. V was shortened by 0 bases and J by 4 bases, with 16 bases between the two germline ends. CDR3 length equals 17 residues. The germline V gene encodes CDR1 ENHRY and CDR2 SYGVKD. This chain's CDR3 is CAISESEYLRENQPQHF. DNA of the CDR3: TGTGCCATCAGTGAGTCAGAGTACTTAAGGGAGAATCAGCCCCAGCATTTT.

Only a few counts were recorded for this clonotype. V gene TRBV5-1 combines with J gene TRBJ2-5; 10 bases match TRBD1. The end of the DNA fits TRBJ2-1 better, so the J call may be wrong. The germline CDR1 and CDR2 sequences are SGHRS and YFSETQ. The CDR3 has 16 residues. The CDR3 DNA sequence: TGCGCCAGCAGCTCCTCCGGGACAGGGGACTACAATGAGCAGTTCTTC. Translating it yields CASSSSGTGDYNEQFF.

The chain has TRBV3-1 and TRBJ1-2; the match to TRBD1 covers 8 bases. The germline V gene encodes CDR1 LGHDT and CDR2 YNNKEL (reference sequence). Trimming removed 0 bases from V and 7 bases from J; junction bases left unmatched: 10. This CDR3 has 16 amino acids. The CDR3, as DNA: TGTGCCAGCAGCCAAGAAGGATATTCAGGGGGCTTTGGCTACACCTTC. It codes for CASSQEGYSGGFGYTF.

For the CDR3, the DNA is TGCAGCGTTCGTGATACCTTCAATGAGCAGTTCTTC. Translated: CSVRDTFNEQFF. J is TRBJ2-1 and V is TRBV29-1; the D is unclear. V lost 5 bases and J lost 6, with 11 bases in between. The germline gives CDR1 SQVTM, CDR2 ANQGSEA. The CDR3 has 12 amino acids.

The J gene is TRBJ2-1, the V gene TRBV5-4, with 10 bases aligning to TRBD1. The CDR3 consists of 15 residues. The germline CDR1 and CDR2 sequences are SGHNT and YYREEE (reference sequence). V shed 4 bases and J 7 bases; nucleotides not matched to a gene: 8. The CDR3 coding sequence is TGTGCCAGCAGCCGACCCGGGACAGGGGATAATGAGCAGTTCTTC. This codes for CASSRPGTGDNEQFF.